This TCR beta chain stems from a study of breast tumors, draining lymph nodes, adjacent tissues. Whole-study findings and limits: Luminal-like breast cancer showed significantly greater tumor-nontumor repertoire similarity than basal-like breast cancer did.

With regard to this clonotype: No antigen is known for it. A much larger clonotype is one base distant, so this may be a read error.

MiXCR, applied by TCRdb to the multiplex PCR reads, yields one record per CDR3 protein. The data contain roughly 80,000 distinct CDR3 sequences, roughly 19% of them singletons. From germline, CDR1 is SGHRS and CDR2 YFSETQ. There are 15 residues in the CDR3. Axillary draining lymph nodes of breast cancer patients supplied the node samples. This sequence joins TRBV5-1 and TRBJ2-2; D may be TRBD2 (5 bases). The receptor was isolated from a female donor with breast cancer. Some clones in this sample may be carry-over from other donors' samples. The sequencing sample was made of axillary lymph node tissue. The CDR3 loop reads CTSSSGIAVTGELFF. CDR3 coding DNA: TGCACCAGCAGCTCCGGGATAGCAGTCACCGGGGAGCTGTTTTTT.